The T cell receptor beta chain under discussion was sequenced for a study of blood T cell repertoires in COVID-19. On the study more broadly: Samples taken during acute and convalescent COVID-19 were collected in the United States, Italy and Spain.

Germline-derived CDR1 and CDR2 are SEHNR and FQNEAQ (reference sequence). The CDR3 runs to 14 residues. After removal of 11 bases from V and 1 base from J, the junction contained 10 bases not matched to a gene. Original analysis: How many nucleated cells were present was estimated from reference gene primer amplification. The assay was immunoSEQ multiplex PCR, and TCRdb's table has in-frame clones only and misses some. That table furnishes V, J and clone size, whereas the DNA furnished D and trimming. The table shows some 66,000 clones, with 70% to 90% occurring only once. The receptor's source is a woman aged 60-75 years with acute or convalescent COVID-19. V gene TRBV7-9 combines with J gene TRBJ1-1; 7 bases agree with TRBD1. Sample: peripheral blood. The CDR3 DNA reads TGTGCCGGATCGCAGGGGGAAGGGAACACTGAAGCTTTCTTT. Encoded protein: CAGSQGEGNTEAFF.